This passage covers 21 T cell receptor beta chains from one sample sequenced in a study of blood T cell repertoires in COVID-19. Clones were read by immunoSEQ multiplex PCR, and TCRdb kept only the in-frame ones, dropping some. The table has under 250,000 clones, 65% to 85% seen once; the top ten hold 1.5%. Material: peripheral blood. The receptors were sampled from a woman aged 35 to 49 who had recovered from COVID-19.

This chain connects TRBV9 to TRBJ1-2; TRBD1 agrees at 7 bases. From germline, CDR1 is SGDLS and CDR2 YYNGEE. The V segment lost 3 bases and the J segment 8 bases; nucleotides outside the gene matches: 13. The CDR3 loop spans 15 amino acids. CDR3: CASSAHPGTVDGYTF. The CDR3 DNA sequence: TGTGCCAGCAGCGCCCACCCCGGGACAGTTGACGGCTACACCTTC.

The chain carries TRBV14 and TRBJ1-2, with 11 bases fitting TRBD1. V was pared by 0 bases and J by 4 bases, with 22 bases of the junction left unmatched. The germline gives CDR1 SGHDN, CDR2 FVKESK. There are 22 residues in the CDR3. Here the CDR3 DNA reads TGTGCCAGCAGCCAAGAGAGTGCGGACAGGGGGCTTTTCAGTAGAGCCCTCTATGGCTACACCTTC. It codes for CASSQESADRGLFSRALYGYTF.

V usage is TRBV5-5 and J usage is TRBJ2-7, with D possibly being TRBD1 (5 bases). The CDR3 length is 14 residues. V lost 0 bases to trimming and J lost 4 bases, with 11 bases between them. Germline V CDR1 and CDR2: SGHKS, YYEKEE (reference sequence). CDR3 sequence reads: CASSLGQGLYEQYF. As DNA, the CDR3 is TGTGCCAGCAGCTTGGGTCAGGGTTTGTACGAGCAGTACTTC.

CDR3 protein: CARRRRTDLYEQYF. The CDR3 DNA follows: TGTGCCAGGAGACGCAGGACAGACCTCTACGAGCAGTACTTC. This chain uses TRBV2 with TRBJ2-7; the D gene is possibly TRBD1 (6 bases). Trimming stripped 9 bases from V and 3 bases from J, with 18 bases between. The germline CDR1 and CDR2 sequences are SNHLY and FYNNEI. The CDR3 is made up of 14 amino acids. Combining the CDR3 with reference TRBV2 and TRBJ2-7 gives the whole variable domain EPEVTQTPSHQVTQMGQEVILRCVPISNHLYFYWYRQILGQKVEFLVSFYNNEISEKSEIFDDQFSVERPDGSNFTLKIRSTKLEDSAMYFCARRRRTDLYEQYFGPGTRLTVT.

This clone came up a few times. The chain carries TRBV19 and TRBJ1-1; TRBD1 matches 9 bases. Unmatched junction bases numbered 3, after V lost 9 bases and J lost 1 base. CDR3 length: 13 amino acids. CDR1 and CDR2 (germline): LNHDA, SQIVND (reference sequence). The CDR3 sequence is CASWTGANTEAFF. In DNA form, the CDR3 reads TGTGCCAGCTGGACAGGGGCGAACACTGAAGCTTTCTTT.

This clone occurred a few times. The chain joins TRBV18 to TRBJ1-2; 9 bases agree with TRBD1. The germline gives CDR1 KGHSH, CDR2 LQKENI. The CDR3 sequence is 13 residues long. Trimming took 1 base from V and 8 from J; bases not matched to a gene: 2. The CDR3 loop reads CASSPQQGAGYTF. The CDR3 bases are TGTGCCAGCTCACCACAACAGGGGGCCGGCTACACCTTC.

V is TRBV19 and J is TRBJ1-5; D might be TRBD1 (6 bases). V lost 7 bases to trimming and J lost 3 bases, with 13 bases between them. This CDR3 spans 14 amino acids. Per the germline V gene, CDR1 is LNHDA and CDR2 is SQIVND (reference sequence). The CDR3 DNA reads as TGTGCCAGTACCTCGACAGGAAACAATCAGCCCCAGCATTTT. It specifies CASTSTGNNQPQHF. Combining the CDR3 with reference TRBV19 and TRBJ1-5 gives the whole variable domain DGGITQSPKYLFRKEGQNVTLSCEQNLNHDAMYWYRQDPGQGLRLIYYSQIVNDFQKGDIAEGYSVSREKKESFPLTVTSAQKNPTAFYLCASTSTGNNQPQHFGDGTRLSIL.

V and J are TRBV7-8 and TRBJ2-1; 7 bases match TRBD2. This CDR3 region has 16 residues. Germline V lookup: CDR1 SGHVS, CDR2 FQNEAQ. V lost 2 bases and J lost 3; bases outside the gene matches: 7. The CDR3 loop reads CASSLIEKRGYNEQFF. CDR3 DNA: TGTGCCAGCAGCTTAATCGAAAAGCGGGGCTACAATGAGCAGTTCTTC.

The J gene is TRBJ1-1, the V gene TRBV6-1; the match to TRBD1 covers 9 bases. Germline values: CDR1 MNHNS, CDR2 SASEGT. The ends lost 2 bases at V and 11 bases at J; junction bases unmatched: 9. CDR3 size: 14 residues. Written as DNA, the CDR3 is TGTGCCAGCAGTGAACCAGATGGACAGGGGTTGGCTTTCTTT. This sequence encodes CASSEPDGQGLAFF.

This clone appeared a few times. The chain couples TRBV6-6 to TRBJ2-3, with TRBD2 as a possible D gene (5 bases). The CDR3 runs 15 residues. V lost 7 bases to trimming and J lost 2 bases, with 16 bases between them. Germline values: CDR1 MNHNY, CDR2 SVGAGI (reference sequence). CDR3 region: CASIRSRGVTDTQYF. The CDR3 bases are TGTGCCAGCATCCGATCCCGGGGTGTCACAGATACGCAGTATTTT.

Only a few counts were recorded for this clone. This chain links TRBV6-6 with TRBJ2-7; 7 bases align to TRBD1. CDR1 is MNHNY, CDR2 SVGAGI, per germline (reference sequence). Trimming removed 2 bases from V and 2 bases from J; junction bases left unmatched: 6. This CDR3 comprises 15 residues. The CDR3 here is CASSYQTGTTYEQYF. CDR3 in DNA: TGTGCCAGCAGTTACCAGACAGGGACCACCTACGAGCAGTACTTC.

Concerning this clone itself: One end of the junction varies from germline; a read error may be responsible. The chain carries TRBV7-2 and TRBJ2-3; possible D gene TRBD2, 6 bases. Germline loops: CDR1 SGHTA, CDR2 FQGNSA. The CDR3 totals 15 residues. CDR3 sequence (DNA): TGTGCCAGCAGCATAGCTAGCGCCGATGGGGATACGCAGTATTTT. It encodes CASSIASADGDTQYF.

V gene TRBV2 combines with J gene TRBJ1-4; D is perhaps TRBD1 (5 bases). Trimming removed 11 bases at V and 4 bases at J, with 14 bases between. Germline CDR1 reads SNHLY; CDR2 reads FYNNEI. The CDR3 consists of 13 residues. The CDR3 is CAGTGRYNEKLFF. The CDR3 DNA is TGTGCCGGGACTGGCAGATATAATGAAAAACTGTTTTTT.

The V call is TRBV19, the J call TRBJ2-5; D is uncertain. This CDR3 comprises 11 residues. Germline-derived CDR1 and CDR2 are LNHDA and SQIVND (reference sequence). The V and J ends lost 8 bases and 5 bases respectively, with 9 bases between them. The CDR3 nucleotides read TGTGCCAGTGGTTTCGGGGAGACCCAGTACTTC. It translates to CASGFGETQYF.

This clone was counted once. This chain uses TRBV6-5 with TRBJ2-3; 12 nucleotides line up with TRBD2. J gave up 6 bases and V 6 bases, and 4 bases lay outside the gene matches. The CDR3 has 14 residues. In germline, CDR1 is MNHEY, CDR2 SVGAGI. As DNA, the CDR3 is TGTGCCAGCAGGAAGACTAGCGGGGGTGATACGCAGTATTTT. Encoded protein: CASRKTSGGDTQYF.

The chain recombines TRBV3-1 (or the pseudogene TRBV3-2) with TRBJ2-1, with TRBD2 matching 10 bases. There are 12 residues in the CDR3. From germline, CDR1 is LGHDT and CDR2 YNNKEL (reference sequence). J gave up 15 bases and V 1 base, and 3 bases lay outside the gene matches. The CDR3 spells CASSQGTSGLFF. CDR3 sequence (DNA): TGTGCCAGCAGCCAAGGGACTAGCGGTCTGTTCTTC.

This clone was found a few times. The genes are TRBV3-1 (or the pseudogene TRBV3-2) and TRBJ2-7; no reliable D call. The germline CDR1 and CDR2 sequences are LGHDT and YNNKEL (reference sequence). V shed 1 base and J shed 1 base, with 8 bases lying between them. The CDR3 consists of 14 residues. The CDR3 loop is CASSQGATSYEQYF. The CDR3 DNA reads as TGTGCCAGCAGCCAAGGGGCGACATCCTACGAGCAGTACTTC.

The genes are TRBV10-2 and TRBJ1-5; no clear D gene. This CDR3 spans 15 amino acids. CDR1 and CDR2 (germline): WSHSY, SAAADI. V was shortened by 5 bases and J by 5 bases, with 16 bases between the two germline ends. The CDR3: CASSLIDGPHQPQHF. The CDR3 bases are TGCGCCAGCAGTTTGATAGATGGGCCACATCAGCCCCAGCATTTT.

The rearrangement joins TRBV5-1 to TRBJ2-7, with D possibly matching TRBD2 (5 bases). Deletions cut 2 bases from V and 2 bases from J, with 11 bases between. This CDR3 contains 14 residues. CDR1 and CDR2 (germline): SGHRS, YFSETQ. In nucleotides, the CDR3 is TGCGCCAGCAGCTTCGACGGGAACCCCTACGAGCAGTACTTC. It encodes CASSFDGNPYEQYF.

The CDR3 region is CASSIDLRQGEAFF. The CDR3 DNA reads TGTGCCAGTAGTATAGATCTTAGACAGGGTGAAGCTTTCTTT. The chain employs TRBV19 and TRBJ1-1; 7 nucleotides agree with TRBD1. Looked up from germline, CDR1 is LNHDA and CDR2 is SQIVND (reference sequence). The CDR3 loop spans 14 amino acids. J gave up 7 bases and V 0 bases, and 5 bases lay outside the gene matches.

The chain joins TRBV11-2 to TRBJ2-5; D uncertain. CDR3 size: 16 residues. V was shortened by 7 bases and J by 1 base, with 19 bases between the two germline ends. Germline V gene lookup returns CDR1 SGHAT and CDR2 FQNNGV. The CDR3 DNA follows: TGTGCCAGCACTACCACGGTGCGAGGAGTCCAAGAGACCCAGTACTTC. This encodes CASTTTVRGVQETQYF.